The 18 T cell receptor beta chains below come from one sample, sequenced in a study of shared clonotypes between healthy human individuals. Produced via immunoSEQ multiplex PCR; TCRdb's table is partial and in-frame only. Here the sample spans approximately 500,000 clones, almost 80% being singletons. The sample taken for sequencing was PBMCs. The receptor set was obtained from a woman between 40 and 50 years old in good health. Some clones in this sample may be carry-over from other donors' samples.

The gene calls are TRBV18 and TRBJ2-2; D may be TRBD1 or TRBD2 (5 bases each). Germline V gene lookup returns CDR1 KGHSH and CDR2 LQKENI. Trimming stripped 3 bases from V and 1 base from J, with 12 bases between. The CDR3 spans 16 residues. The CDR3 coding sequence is TGTGCCAGCTCACCCAGAGAGGGGCTGAACACCGGGGAGCTGTTTTTT. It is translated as CASSPREGLNTGELFF.

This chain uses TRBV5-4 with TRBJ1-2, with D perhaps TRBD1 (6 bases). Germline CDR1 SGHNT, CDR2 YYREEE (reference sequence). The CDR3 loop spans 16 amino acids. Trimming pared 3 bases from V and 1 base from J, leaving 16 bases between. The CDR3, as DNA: TGTGCCAGCAGCTGGGGGGGCAGGATGGGTAACTATGGCTACACCTTC. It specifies CASSWGGRMGNYGYTF.

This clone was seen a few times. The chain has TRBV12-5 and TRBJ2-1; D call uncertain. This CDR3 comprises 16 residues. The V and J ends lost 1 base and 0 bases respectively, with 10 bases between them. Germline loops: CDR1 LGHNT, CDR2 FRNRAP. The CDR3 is CASGLEVGGSYNEQFF. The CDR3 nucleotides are TGTGCTAGTGGTTTGGAAGTAGGTGGCTCCTACAATGAGCAGTTCTTC.

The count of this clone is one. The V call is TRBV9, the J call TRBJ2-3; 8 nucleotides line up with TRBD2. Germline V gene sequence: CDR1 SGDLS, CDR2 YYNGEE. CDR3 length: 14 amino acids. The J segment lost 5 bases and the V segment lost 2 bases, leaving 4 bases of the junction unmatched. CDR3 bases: TGTGCCAGCAGCGTTAGCGGGAATAAAGATACGCAGTATTTT. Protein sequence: CASSVSGNKDTQYF.

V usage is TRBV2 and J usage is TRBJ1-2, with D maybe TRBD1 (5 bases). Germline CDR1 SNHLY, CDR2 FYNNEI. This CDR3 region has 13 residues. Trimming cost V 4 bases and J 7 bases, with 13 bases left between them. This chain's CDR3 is CASSGGRSVGYTF. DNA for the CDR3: TGTGCCAGCAGTGGGGGACGGTCCGTTGGCTACACCTTC. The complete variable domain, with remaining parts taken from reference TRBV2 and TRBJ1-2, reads EPEVTQTPSHQVTQMGQEVILRCVPISNHLYFYWYRQILGQKVEFLVSFYNNEISEKSEIFDDQFSVERPDGSNFTLKIRSTKLEDSAMYFCASSGGRSVGYTFGSGTRLTVV.

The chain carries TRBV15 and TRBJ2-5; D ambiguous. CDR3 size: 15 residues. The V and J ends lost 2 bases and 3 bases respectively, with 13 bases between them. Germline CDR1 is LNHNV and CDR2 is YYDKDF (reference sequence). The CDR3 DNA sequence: TGTGCCACCAGCAGACTGGGCCCATTGAAAGAGACCCAGTACTTC. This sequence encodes CATSRLGPLKETQYF. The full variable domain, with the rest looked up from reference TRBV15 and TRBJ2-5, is DAMVIQNPRYQVTQFGKPVTLSCSQTLNHNVMYWYQQKSSQAPKLLFHYYDKDFNNEADTPDNFQSRRPNTSFCFLDIRSPGLGDTAMYLCATSRLGPLKETQYFGPGTRLLVL.

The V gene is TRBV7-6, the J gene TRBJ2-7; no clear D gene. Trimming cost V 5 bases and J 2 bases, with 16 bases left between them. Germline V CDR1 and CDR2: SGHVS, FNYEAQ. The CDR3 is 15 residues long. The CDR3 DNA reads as TGTGCCAGCAGCCCCCGCCCTAATGCGGCCTACGAGCAGTACTTC. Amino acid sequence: CASSPRPNAAYEQYF.

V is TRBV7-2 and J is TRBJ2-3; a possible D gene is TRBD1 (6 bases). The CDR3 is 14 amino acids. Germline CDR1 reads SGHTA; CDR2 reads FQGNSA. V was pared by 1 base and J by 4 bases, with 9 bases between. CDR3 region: CASSLGGRPDTQYF. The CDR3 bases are TGTGCCAGCAGCTTAGGGGGGCGGCCAGATACGCAGTATTTT. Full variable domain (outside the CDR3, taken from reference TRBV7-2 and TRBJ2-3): GAGVSQSPSNKVTEKGKDVELRCDPISGHTALYWYRQSLGQGLEFLIYFQGNSAPDKSGLPSDRFSAERTGGSVSTLTIQRTQQEDSAVYLCASSLGGRPDTQYFGPGTRLTVL.

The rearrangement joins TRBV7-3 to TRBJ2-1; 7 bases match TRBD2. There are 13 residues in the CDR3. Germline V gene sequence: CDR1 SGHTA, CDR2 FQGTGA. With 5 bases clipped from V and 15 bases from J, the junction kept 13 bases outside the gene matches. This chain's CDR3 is CASSQPESGILFF. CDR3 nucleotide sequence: TGTGCCAGCAGCCAACCCGAAAGCGGGATCCTGTTCTTC.

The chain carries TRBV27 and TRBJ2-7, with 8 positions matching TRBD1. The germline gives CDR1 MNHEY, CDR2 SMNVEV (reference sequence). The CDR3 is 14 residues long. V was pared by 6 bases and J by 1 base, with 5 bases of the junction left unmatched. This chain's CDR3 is CASRITGGSYEQYF. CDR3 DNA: TGTGCCAGCAGGATCACAGGGGGGTCCTACGAGCAGTACTTC.

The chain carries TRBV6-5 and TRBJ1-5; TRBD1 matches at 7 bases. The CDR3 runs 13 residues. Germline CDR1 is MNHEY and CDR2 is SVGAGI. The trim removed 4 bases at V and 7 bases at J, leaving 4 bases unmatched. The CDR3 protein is CASSLDRWQPQHF. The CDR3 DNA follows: TGTGCCAGCAGTTTGGACAGGTGGCAGCCCCAGCATTTT.

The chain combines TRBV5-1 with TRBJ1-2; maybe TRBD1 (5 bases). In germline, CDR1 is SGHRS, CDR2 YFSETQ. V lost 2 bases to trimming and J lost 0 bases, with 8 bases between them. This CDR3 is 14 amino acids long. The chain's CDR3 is CASSLQASNYGYTF. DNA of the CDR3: TGCGCCAGCAGCTTACAGGCTTCTAACTATGGCTACACCTTC.

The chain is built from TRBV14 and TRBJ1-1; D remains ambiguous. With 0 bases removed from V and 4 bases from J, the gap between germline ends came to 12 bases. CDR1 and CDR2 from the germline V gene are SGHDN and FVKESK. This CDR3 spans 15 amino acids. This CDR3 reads CASSQETELPTEAFF. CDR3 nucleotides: TGTGCCAGCAGCCAAGAAACAGAGTTGCCCACTGAAGCTTTCTTT.

The CDR3 DNA reads TGTGCCAGTAGGCCGGGACAGGGGGCGGGAGGGAACACTGAAGCTTTCTTT. Translation gives CASRPGQGAGGNTEAFF. This sequence joins TRBV19 and TRBJ1-1, with 12 bases identical to TRBD1. Germline V gives CDR1 LNHDA, CDR2 SQIVND (reference sequence). With 6 bases clipped from V and 1 base from J, the junction kept 9 bases outside the gene matches. The CDR3 is 17 amino acids.

The chain's CDR3 is CASSIGATNSGANVLTF. The CDR3 DNA reads TGTGCCAGTAGTATAGGCGCAACTAACTCTGGGGCCAACGTCCTGACTTTC. This chain uses TRBV19 with TRBJ2-6; no definite D call. CDR1 and CDR2 from the germline V gene are LNHDA and SQIVND (reference sequence). V lost 1 base and J lost 0, with 10 bases in between. CDR3 length: 17 residues.

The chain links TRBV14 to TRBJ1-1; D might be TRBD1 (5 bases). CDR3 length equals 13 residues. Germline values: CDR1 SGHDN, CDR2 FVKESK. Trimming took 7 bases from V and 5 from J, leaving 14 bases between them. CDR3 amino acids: CASTPIRGTEAFF. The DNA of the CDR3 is TGTGCCAGCACTCCCATCCGGGGGACTGAAGCTTTCTTT.

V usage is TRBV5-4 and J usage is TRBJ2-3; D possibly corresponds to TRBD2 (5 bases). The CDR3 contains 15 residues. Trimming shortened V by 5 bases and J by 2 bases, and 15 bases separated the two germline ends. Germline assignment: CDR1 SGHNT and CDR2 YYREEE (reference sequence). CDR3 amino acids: CASSSTQRTTDTQYF. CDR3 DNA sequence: TGTGCCAGCAGTTCCACTCAGCGGACCACAGATACGCAGTATTTT.

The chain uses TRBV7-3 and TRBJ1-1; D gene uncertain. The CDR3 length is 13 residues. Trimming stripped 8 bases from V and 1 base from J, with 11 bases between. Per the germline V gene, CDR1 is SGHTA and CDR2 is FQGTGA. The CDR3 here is CASRNQPNTEAFF. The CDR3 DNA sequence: TGTGCCAGCCGGAACCAACCGAACACTGAAGCTTTCTTT.